A single sample is the source of the 8 T cell receptor beta chains below, sequenced in a study of cytomegalovirus exposure and HLA in healthy donors. The table came from immunoSEQ multiplex PCR; TCRdb's copy has only in-frame clones and leaves some out. The profile shows more than 70,000 clones, 94% of them singletons. Sequenced input: PBMCs. The source is a woman aged 18-29 years in good health and CMV-seronegative.

The V and J genes are TRBV19 and TRBJ2-3; 9 positions agree with TRBD1. Germline V gives CDR1 LNHDA, CDR2 SQIVND (reference sequence). Germline trimming cut 8 bases from V and 4 bases from J; bases unmatched to any gene: 4. The CDR3 totals 13 residues. The CDR3, as DNA: TGTGCCAGTCAAACAGGGGGCGCAGATACGCAGTATTTT. Translating it yields CASQTGGADTQYF.

V gene TRBV6-1 combines with J gene TRBJ1-1, with 9 bases lining up with TRBD1. V shed 4 bases and J 4 bases; nucleotides not matched to a gene: 4. This CDR3 contains 14 residues. CDR1 is MNHNS, CDR2 SASEGT, per germline. The CDR3 coding sequence is TGTGCCAGCAGTGGACAGGGGGAGAGCACTGAAGCTTTCTTT. Translated: CASSGQGESTEAFF.

The CDR3 protein is CASGYRTSSVLSEQFF. For the CDR3, the DNA is TGTGCTAGTGGTTACAGGACTAGTTCTGTCCTCAGTGAGCAGTTCTTC. The chain recombines TRBV12-5 with TRBJ2-1; TRBD2 aligns across 7 bases. Trimming at V came to 4 bases and at J to 9 bases, leaving 15 bases not matched to a gene. CDR3 length equals 16 residues. The germline gives CDR1 LGHNT, CDR2 FRNRAP.

The chain recombines TRBV19 with TRBJ2-1, with a tentative D call TRBD2 (7 bases). This CDR3 comprises 14 residues. V dropped 3 bases and J dropped 10 bases, with 16 bases sitting between them. Germline-derived CDR1 and CDR2 are LNHDA and SQIVND (reference sequence). In DNA form, the CDR3 reads TGTGCCAGTAGTATTTTCGGCGGGGGCGACGAGCAGTTCTTC. The encoded protein is CASSIFGGGDEQFF. Full variable domain (missing parts from reference TRBV19 and TRBJ2-1): DGGITQSPKYLFRKEGQNVTLSCEQNLNHDAMYWYRQDPGQGLRLIYYSQIVNDFQKGDIAEGYSVSREKKESFPLTVTSAQKNPTAFYLCASSIFGGGDEQFFGPGTRLTVL.

The rearrangement uses TRBV2 and TRBJ1-1; D might be TRBD1 (5 bases). With 7 bases removed from V and 1 base from J, the gap between germline ends came to 13 bases. The CDR3 consists of 14 residues. Germline CDR1 and CDR2: SNHLY and FYNNEI. The CDR3 loop is CASTYQGGNTEAFF. Written as DNA, the CDR3 is TGTGCCAGCACTTACCAGGGAGGGAACACTGAAGCTTTCTTT.

This chain links TRBV28 with TRBJ2-7, with a weak D call TRBD1 (6 bases). The CDR3 contains 13 residues. Germline-derived CDR1 and CDR2 are MDHEN and SYDVKM. V was trimmed by 2 bases and J by 3 bases, leaving 8 bases between them. The DNA for the CDR3 is TGTGCCAGCAGTTTAACACAGGGCTACGAGCAGTACTTC. Encoded protein: CASSLTQGYEQYF.

The table lists this clone with a few counts. The same CDR3 also results from other DNA sequences found in this sample. The chain couples TRBV6-1 to TRBJ2-7; 10 bases fit TRBD2. Germline V gene data show CDR1 as MNHNS and CDR2 as SASEGT. The ends lost 2 bases at V and 4 bases at J; junction bases unmatched: 5. The length of the CDR3 is 15 residues. DNA of the CDR3: TGTGCCAGCAGTGAAAGGGCTAGCGGGAGTTACGAGCAGTACTTC. Its protein is CASSERASGSYEQYF.

The V and J genes are TRBV7-9 and TRBJ2-1, with a tentative D call TRBD1 (6 bases). Trimming pared 5 bases from V and 0 bases from J, leaving 14 bases between. CDR1 and CDR2 (germline): SEHNR, FQNEAQ (reference sequence). This CDR3 has 16 residues. This CDR3 reads CASSPIGTNSYNEQFF. CDR3 DNA: TGTGCCAGCAGCCCGATTGGGACAAACTCCTACAATGAGCAGTTCTTC.